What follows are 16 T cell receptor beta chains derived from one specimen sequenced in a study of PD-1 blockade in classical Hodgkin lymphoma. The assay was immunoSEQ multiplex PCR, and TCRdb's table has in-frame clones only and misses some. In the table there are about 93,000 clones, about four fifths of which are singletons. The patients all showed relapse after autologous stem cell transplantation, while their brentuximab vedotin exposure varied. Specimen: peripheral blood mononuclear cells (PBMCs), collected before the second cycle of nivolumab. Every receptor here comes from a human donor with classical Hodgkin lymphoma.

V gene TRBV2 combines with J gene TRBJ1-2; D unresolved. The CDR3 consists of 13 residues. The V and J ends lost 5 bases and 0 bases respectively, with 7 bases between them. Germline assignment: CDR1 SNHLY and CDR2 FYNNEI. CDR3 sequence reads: CASSTGSNYGYTF. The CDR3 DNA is TGTGCCAGCAGTACGGGATCTAACTATGGCTACACCTTC.

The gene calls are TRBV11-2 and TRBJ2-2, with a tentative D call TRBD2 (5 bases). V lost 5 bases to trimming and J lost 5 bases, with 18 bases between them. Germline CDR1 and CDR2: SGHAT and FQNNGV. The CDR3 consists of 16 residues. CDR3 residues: CASSEVATIHTGELFF. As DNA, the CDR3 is TGTGCCAGCAGCGAAGTCGCGACTATCCATACCGGGGAGCTGTTTTTT.

The CDR3 sequence: CASSLAGHANTGELFF. The CDR3 DNA is TGCGCCAGCAGCTTGGCAGGACACGCGAACACCGGGGAGCTGTTTTTT. This chain joins TRBV5-1 and TRBJ2-2; perhaps TRBD1 as D (5 bases). The CDR3 consists of 16 residues. Germline values: CDR1 SGHRS, CDR2 YFSETQ. The V end lost 0 bases, the J end lost 0 bases, and 9 bases lay between the germline ends.

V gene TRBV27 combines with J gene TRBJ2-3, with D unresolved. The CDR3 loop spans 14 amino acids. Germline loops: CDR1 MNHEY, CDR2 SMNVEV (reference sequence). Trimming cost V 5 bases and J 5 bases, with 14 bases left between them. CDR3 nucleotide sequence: TGTGCCAGCAGTGGGTTGGTGGCAAGAGATACGCAGTATTTT. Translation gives CASSGLVARDTQYF.

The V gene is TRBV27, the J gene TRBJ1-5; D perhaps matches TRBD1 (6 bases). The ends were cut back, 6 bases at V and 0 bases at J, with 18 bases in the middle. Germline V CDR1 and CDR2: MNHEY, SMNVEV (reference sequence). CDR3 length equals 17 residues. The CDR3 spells CASSPTRQVHSNQPQHF. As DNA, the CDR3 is TGTGCCAGCAGCCCTACCCGACAGGTTCATAGCAATCAGCCCCAGCATTTT.

CDR3 sequence (DNA): TGTGCCAGCTCACCGTCCCGAGGGACAGACTTCTACGAGCAGTACTTC. Translating it yields CASSPSRGTDFYEQYF. The chain has TRBV18 and TRBJ2-7, with 7 bases lining up with TRBD1. Trimming took 3 bases from V and 3 from J; bases not matched to a gene: 11. Germline lookup yields CDR1 KGHSH and CDR2 LQKENI. CDR3 length: 16 amino acids.

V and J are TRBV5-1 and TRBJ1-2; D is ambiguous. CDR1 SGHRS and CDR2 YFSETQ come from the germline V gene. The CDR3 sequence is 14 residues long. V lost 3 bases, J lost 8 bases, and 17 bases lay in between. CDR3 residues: CASSYGGDPLGYTF. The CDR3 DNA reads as TGCGCCAGCAGCTACGGCGGAGATCCCTTGGGCTACACCTTC.

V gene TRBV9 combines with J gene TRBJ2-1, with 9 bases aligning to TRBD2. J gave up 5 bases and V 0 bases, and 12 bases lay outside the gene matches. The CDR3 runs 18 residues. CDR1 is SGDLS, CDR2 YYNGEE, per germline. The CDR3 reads CASSVGAGGLRGDNEQFF. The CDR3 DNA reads TGTGCCAGCAGCGTAGGAGCGGGAGGCCTGCGGGGGGACAATGAGCAGTTCTTC.

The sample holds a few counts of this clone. This CDR3 reads CASSLSGDSSYEQYF. The CDR3 region has the DNA TGTGCCAGCAGCTTAAGCGGGGACAGCTCCTACGAGCAGTACTTC. V is TRBV6-1 and J is TRBJ2-7; D is perhaps TRBD1 or TRBD2 (7 bases each). The CDR3 spans 15 residues. V lost 6 bases and J 0 bases, leaving 15 bases between the germline ends. Germline CDR1 MNHNS, CDR2 SASEGT.

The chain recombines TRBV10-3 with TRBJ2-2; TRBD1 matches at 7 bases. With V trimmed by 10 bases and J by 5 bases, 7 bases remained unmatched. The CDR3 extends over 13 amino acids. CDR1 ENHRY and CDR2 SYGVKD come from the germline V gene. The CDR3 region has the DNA TGTGCCACGACCCGGGACAGTACCGGGGAGCTGTTTTTT. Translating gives CATTRDSTGELFF.

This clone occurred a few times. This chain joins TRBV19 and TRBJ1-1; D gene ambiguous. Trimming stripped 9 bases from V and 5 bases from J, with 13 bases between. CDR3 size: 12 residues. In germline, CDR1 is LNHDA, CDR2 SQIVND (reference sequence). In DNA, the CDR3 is TGTGCCAGCTGGGAGGTCGGGACTGAAGCTTTCTTT. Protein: CASWEVGTEAFF.

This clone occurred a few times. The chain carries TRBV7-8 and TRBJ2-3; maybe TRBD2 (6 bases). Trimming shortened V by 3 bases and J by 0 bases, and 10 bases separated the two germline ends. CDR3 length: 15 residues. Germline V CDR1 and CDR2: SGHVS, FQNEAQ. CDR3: CASSFMGLSTDTQYF. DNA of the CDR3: TGTGCCAGCAGCTTTATGGGACTGAGCACAGATACGCAGTATTTT.

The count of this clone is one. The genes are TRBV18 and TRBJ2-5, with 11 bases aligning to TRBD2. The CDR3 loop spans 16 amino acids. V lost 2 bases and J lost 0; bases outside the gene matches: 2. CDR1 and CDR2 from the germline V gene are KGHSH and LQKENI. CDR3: CASSPLAGGYQETQYF. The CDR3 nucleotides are TGTGCCAGCTCACCATTAGCGGGAGGGTACCAAGAGACCCAGTACTTC.

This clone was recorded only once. The CDR3, as DNA: TGTGCCAGCAGTGACTTTTCCGGGAACACTGAAGCTTTCTTT. This codes for CASSDFSGNTEAFF. This chain links TRBV2 with TRBJ1-1; D gene uncertain. This CDR3 has 14 amino acids. Germline assignment: CDR1 SNHLY and CDR2 FYNNEI. V lost 3 bases and J 1 base, leaving 9 bases between the germline ends.

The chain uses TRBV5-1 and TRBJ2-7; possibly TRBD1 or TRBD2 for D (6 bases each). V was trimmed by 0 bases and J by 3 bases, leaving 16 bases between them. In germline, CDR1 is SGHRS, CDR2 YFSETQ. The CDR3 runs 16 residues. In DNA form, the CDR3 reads TGCGCCAGCAGCTTGGCAATCGGGGGCGGCTACTACGAGCAGTACTTC. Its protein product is CASSLAIGGGYYEQYF.

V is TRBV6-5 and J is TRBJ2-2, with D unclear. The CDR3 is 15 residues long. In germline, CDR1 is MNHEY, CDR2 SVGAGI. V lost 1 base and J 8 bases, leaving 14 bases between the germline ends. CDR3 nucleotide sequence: TGTGCCAGCAGTTACTACGGGCCTTCCCGGGGGGAGCTGTTTTTT. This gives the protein CASSYYGPSRGELFF.